The sequence of this T cell receptor beta chain was determined in a study of low-dose radiotherapy and immunotherapy resistance in tumors. Study at large: Every two weeks patients got nivolumab 240 mg flat dose, plus ipilimumab 1 mg/kg every six weeks, intravenously.

Gene-specific TRAV and TRBV primers were used for first-strand cDNA, covering alpha and beta chains. TCR amplification ran approximately 22 PCR cycles using constant-region and V-primer adapter primers. TCRdb passed the reads through MiXCR, listing each CDR3 protein once. Of approximately 90,000 distinct CDR3 sequences in the sample, 15% to 20% were seen once. The CDR3 is 11 amino acids. V lost 7 bases and J 8 bases, leaving 11 bases between the germline ends. CDR1 LNHDA and CDR2 SQIVND come from the germline V gene (reference sequence). This clonotype appeared many times. As to time point: before trial treatment.

The sequence was collected from a male donor with prostate cancer. The chain uses TRBV19 and TRBJ1-1, with D possibly TRBD1 on 5 matching bases. Sequenced material: PBMCs, taken before treatment. The DNA for the CDR3 is TGTGCCAGTACCACCGCAGGGGAAGCTTTCTTT. Encoded protein: CASTTAGEAFF.